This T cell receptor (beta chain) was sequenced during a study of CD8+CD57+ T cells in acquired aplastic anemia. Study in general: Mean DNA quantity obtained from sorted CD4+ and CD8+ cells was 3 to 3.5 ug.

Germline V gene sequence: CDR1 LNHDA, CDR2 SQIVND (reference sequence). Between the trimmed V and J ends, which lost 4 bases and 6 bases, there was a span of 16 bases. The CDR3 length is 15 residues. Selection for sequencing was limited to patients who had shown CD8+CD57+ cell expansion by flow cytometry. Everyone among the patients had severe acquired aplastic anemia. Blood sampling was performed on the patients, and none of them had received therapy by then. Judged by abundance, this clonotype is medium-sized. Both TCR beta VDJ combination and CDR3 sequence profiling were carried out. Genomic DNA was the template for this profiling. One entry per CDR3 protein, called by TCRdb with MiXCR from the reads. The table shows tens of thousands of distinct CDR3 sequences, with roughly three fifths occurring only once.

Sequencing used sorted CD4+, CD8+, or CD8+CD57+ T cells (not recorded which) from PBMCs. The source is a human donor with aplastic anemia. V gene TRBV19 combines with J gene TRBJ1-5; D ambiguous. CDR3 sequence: CASSTRLSESQPQHF. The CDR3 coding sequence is TGTGCCAGTAGTACTAGACTATCGGAGAGTCAGCCCCAGCATTTT.